This T cell receptor (beta chain) was recorded in a study of TIL therapy for anti-PD-1-resistant metastatic lung cancer. The wider study: Progressing patients received lymphodepletion, expanded TIL infusion and IL-2. Most patients had lung adenocarcinoma; a handful of tumors were EGFR-mutant, two ALK-rearranged; half smoked currently or formerly. Overall study findings and caveats: This highly selected cohort may not generalize to typical lung cancer patients.

Time point defined: pre-treatment sample, taken before nivolumab and TIL therapy. Concerning this clone: Its antigen is unidentified.

This was the immunoSEQ v3 assay. This table comes from immunoSEQ multiplex PCR, and its TCRdb copy is limited to in-frame clones, with some not included. The top ten hold more than 4.5% of the sample, which has under 55,000 clones, 70% to 85% seen once. This clonotype was obtained from a woman aged 30 to 85 with non-small cell lung cancer. Sequences were derived from blood, sampled at baseline.

The CDR3 loop is CSVWAQGVYEQYF. In DNA, the CDR3 is TGCAGCGTCTGGGCACAGGGGGTATACGAGCAGTACTTC. V usage is TRBV29-1 and J usage is TRBJ2-7; 8 nucleotides match TRBD1. There are 13 residues in the CDR3. CDR1 and CDR2 from the germline V gene are SQVTM and ANQGSEA. The J segment lost 4 bases and the V segment lost 6 bases, leaving 8 bases of the junction unmatched.